This T cell receptor beta chain was retrieved from a study of T cell repertoires in cytomegalovirus infection. Study overall: A matching HLA type, together with CMV infection, was signaled by public TCR beta signatures.

A remark on this clonotype: Its antigen remains unknown.

MiXCR, applied by TCRdb to the reads, yields one record per CDR3 protein. The sample yields about 300,000 distinct CDR3 sequences, about 25% seen once. General study points: Predominance within the ex vivo response was attributable to HLA-C-restricted CMV-specific TCR beta clonotypes. The study identified carriers of CMV plus the relevant HLA from cumulative public TCR beta family frequency.

Germline lookup yields CDR1 LNHDA and CDR2 SQIVND (reference sequence). V gave up 8 bases and J gave up 7 bases; unmatched junction bases: 6. The CDR3 extends over 13 amino acids. The specimen was PBMCs. The TCR comes from a human donor in good health (CMV status not recorded). Some clones in this sample may be carry-over from other donors' samples. The V and J genes are TRBV19 and TRBJ1-5, with 9 nucleotides matching TRBD1. Written as DNA, the CDR3 is TGTGCCAGTTCAGTACAGGGGGCGCAGCCCCAGCATTTT. It yields the protein CASSVQGAQPQHF.